This T cell receptor (beta chain) comes out of a study of CXCR3-negative and CXCR3-positive naive CD8 T cells (dated by TCRdb to the late 2010s). The study in broad terms: In total, 120 million to 150 million TRB reads were obtained, which works out to roughly 1.5 +/- 0.3 million reads per library. Diversity and physicochemical repertoire analyses were performed on 11 donors pooled from two independent experiments. TRBV-TRBJ cluster analysis included naive subsets from a handful of donors and memory cells from 3 donors. The study at large found these results: Naive CXCR3-negative and CXCR3-positive cells from the same donor showed similar TRBV-TRBJ usage, whereas memory cells showed distinct patterns. Because CXCR3 expression was partially decreased after cryopreservation, freshly isolated PBMCs were used for most assays. Both naive subsets had comparably high repertoire diversity, while memory CD8+ T cells had much lower repertoire diversity. TRB CDR3s from CXCR3-positive naive cells showed higher hydrophobicity (lower Kidera factor 4), lower energy, and higher strength and volume indices than CXCR3-negative naive cells. Because surface CD5, which is linked to self-reactivity in mice, was comparable between the naive subsets, TCR interaction strength was also inferred from the physicochemical properties of TRB CDR3s.

For every CD8+ T cell subset, over 250,000 cells were flow-sorted straight into RLT lysis buffer, and each subset was sorted in triplicate. Naive CD8+ T cells were defined stringently as CD45RO-CCR7+CD27+CD95- to exclude memory contaminants. Using standard density gradient centrifugation, peripheral blood mononuclear cells were isolated from buffy coats. A FACSAria III was used to flow-sort naive CD8+ T cells into CXCR3-negative and CXCR3-positive populations. An RNeasy Mini Kit was used to extract total RNA from the sorted cells. Data came from a NextSeq 550. The Human TCR Profiling Kit (MiLaboratory) was used to make UMI-labeled 5' RACE TRB cDNA libraries. The full amount of extracted RNA was used for cDNA synthesis, and the full amount of resulting cDNA was used for PCR amplification. The libraries were made side by side, with each library going through the same number of PCR cycles. Per the authors' processing: With a minimum of two reads required per UMI, MIGEC and MiXCR pulled out about 49,000 +/- 11,000 unique UMI-labeled TRB cDNA molecules from each library. Each library averaged 40,000 +/- 10,000 functional in-frame TRB CDR3 nucleotide clonotypes without stop codons. After downsampling to 5000 UMI-labeled TRB molecules per sample, diversity metrics, including normalized Shannon-Wiener and Chao1, were computed in VDJtools. VDJtools computed clonotype-size-weighted physicochemical properties of the central five CDR3 residues: interaction energy, strength, volume and Kidera factor 4. Each entry corresponds to one CDR3 protein sequence from reads that TCRdb reprocessed, and DNA is not given. The V and J calls come from TCRdb's annotation, not from the publication. The table for this sample shows 85,000 to 90,000 distinct CDR3 sequences. Roughly 0.8% of the sample comes from the top ten.

In the germline V gene, CDR1 corresponds to SGHRS and CDR2 to YFSETQ. The CDR3 has 17 amino acids, counting the end cysteine and phenylalanine. DNA is not recorded here. A note on this clonotype: Its antigen has not been determined.

Input material: naive CXCR3+ CD8+ T cells from blood. Explained via the paper, the cell subset or site label denotes: CD45RO-CCR7+CD27+CD95- naive CD8+ T cells expressing CXCR3 (TNR3+). This clonotype was sampled from a human donor in good health. Some clones in this sample may be carry-over from other donors' samples. The chain joins TRBV5-1 to TRBJ2-3; the D gene TCRdb calls, TRBD1, cannot be checked with no DNA. The encoded CDR3 is CASSFQLGQPSTDTQYF. Extended through the reference TRBV5-1 and TRBJ2-3 proteins, this CDR3 yields the full variable domain: KAGVTQTPRYLIKTRGQQVTLSCSPISGHRSVSWYQQTPGQGLQFLFEYFSETQRNKGNFPGRFSGRQFSNSRSEMNVSTLELGDSALYLCASSFQLGQPSTDTQYFGPGTRLTVL.